The clone carrying this T cell receptor beta chain showed up many times. Its target is unknown. A single record per CDR3 protein comes from TCRdb applying MiXCR to the 5' RACE reads. The table has 74,000 or so distinct CDR3 sequences, more than 9% seen once. This record comes from a study of early T cells in non-severe SARS-CoV-2 infection. On the study more broadly: Unsorted whole blood bulk RNA was sequenced, with unpaired chains. Findings and caveats of the study: Anti-spike CD8 specificities were favored by VDJdb matching, whose results missed private and CD4 specificities.

V lost 6 bases to trimming and J lost 4 bases; unmatched junction nucleotides: 9. There are 15 residues in the CDR3. Germline assignment: CDR1 LGHNT and CDR2 FRNRAP. Sequenced material: whole blood. The genes are TRBV12-5 and TRBJ2-5, with TRBD2 matching over 9 bases. This receptor was obtained from an adult who was a healthcare worker with PCR-confirmed SARS-CoV-2 infection or an uninfected control (not recorded which). Written as DNA, the CDR3 is TGTGCTAGTGGGACCATGGCGGGGGGGCCAGAGACCCAGTACTTC. As protein: CASGTMAGGPETQYF.